This T cell receptor beta chain appears in the sequencing data of a study of T cells in Graves' hyperthyroidism and ophthalmopathy. For the study at large: Peripheral blood specimens were obtained at initial diagnosis, prior to any treatment.

This clonotype was picked up many times. Its antigen is not known. Amplification targeted TCR beta CDR3 regions from RNA transcripts. First-round RT-PCR of the TCR CDR3 relied on the HTBI primer set. From the multiplex PCR reads, TCRdb called clonotypes with MiXCR, one entry per CDR3 protein. The table lists some 400,000 distinct CDR3 sequences, roughly 14% of them singletons. From germline, CDR1 is SGHRS and CDR2 YFSETQ. This CDR3 comprises 15 residues. With V trimmed by 0 bases and J by 6 bases, 6 bases remained unmatched. For the diagnoses, clinical symptoms, serum thyroxine and TRAb, thyroid ultrasound and orbital computed tomography were used. Out of 10 ml of fresh peripheral blood came the PBMCs. Study-wide findings and caveats: With a median lead of around 6.7 months before onset, the model predicted ophthalmopathy.

The sequencing sample was made of blood. This TCR derives from a woman in her sixties or seventies with Graves' hyperthyroidism. The rearrangement joins TRBV5-1 to TRBJ2-1; TRBD2 matches at 7 bases. This CDR3 is CASSLAPSGVNEQFF. In DNA, the CDR3 is TGCGCCAGCAGCTTGGCACCGAGCGGGGTCAATGAGCAGTTCTTC.